One sample yielded the 5 T cell receptor beta chains listed below, sequenced in a study of T cells after posttransplantation cyclophosphamide. The repertoire was sequenced with immunoSEQ multiplex PCR; TCRdb's copy has only in-frame clones and lacks some. The sample records approximately 23,000 clones, roughly 82% being singletons. The sequenced material came from PBMCs. These receptors all stem from a woman in her sixties or seventies with a blood cancer, CMV-positive, and with a related stem cell donor.

In this sample, this clone turned up once. This chain links TRBV19 with TRBJ2-2, with TRBD2 matching 10 bases. CDR1 is LNHDA and CDR2 is SQIVND in the germline V gene (reference sequence). The trim removed 2 bases at V and 1 base at J, leaving 1 base unmatched. CDR3 length: 16 residues. The CDR3 bases are TGTGCCAGTAGTATACGGACTAGCGGGAACACCGGGGAGCTGTTTTTT. This gives the protein CASSIRTSGNTGELFF.

In DNA, the CDR3 is TGTGCCAGCAGCTTGGCAGGGTATGGCTACACCTTC. Encoded protein: CASSLAGYGYTF. The chain links TRBV5-6 to TRBJ1-2; the D gene is possibly TRBD1 (5 bases). The V and J ends lost 0 bases and 5 bases respectively, with 5 bases between them. This CDR3 is 12 amino acids long. Germline values: CDR1 SGHDT, CDR2 YYEEEE.

V is TRBV18 and J is TRBJ2-5; D gene uncertain. TRBJ2-7 explains the end of the DNA better; the J call may be wrong. The CDR3 length is 13 residues. From germline, CDR1 is KGHSH and CDR2 LQKENI. The CDR3 DNA reads TGTGCCAGCTCATCCGCGGATGCCTACGAGCAGTACTTC. It translates to CASSSADAYEQYF.

The chain carries TRBV7-9 and TRBJ2-2; D is uncertain. CDR1 and CDR2 (germline): SEHNR, FQNEAQ (reference sequence). V was pared by 0 bases and J by 2 bases, with 10 bases between. This CDR3 comprises 16 residues. The CDR3 nucleotides are TGTGCCAGCAGCTTAGCCCCCGGAGCTAACACCGGGGAGCTGTTTTTT. Residues: CASSLAPGANTGELFF.

The chain recombines TRBV6-6 with TRBJ2-1, with 7 bases matching TRBD2. This CDR3 is built from 15 residues. In germline, CDR1 is MNHNY, CDR2 SVGAGI (reference sequence). The J segment lost 6 bases and the V segment lost 2 bases, leaving 7 bases of the junction unmatched. The CDR3 nucleotides read TGTGCCAGCAGTTACCCCGCGGGAGCCGGCAATGAGCAGTTCTTC. Amino acid sequence: CASSYPAGAGNEQFF.